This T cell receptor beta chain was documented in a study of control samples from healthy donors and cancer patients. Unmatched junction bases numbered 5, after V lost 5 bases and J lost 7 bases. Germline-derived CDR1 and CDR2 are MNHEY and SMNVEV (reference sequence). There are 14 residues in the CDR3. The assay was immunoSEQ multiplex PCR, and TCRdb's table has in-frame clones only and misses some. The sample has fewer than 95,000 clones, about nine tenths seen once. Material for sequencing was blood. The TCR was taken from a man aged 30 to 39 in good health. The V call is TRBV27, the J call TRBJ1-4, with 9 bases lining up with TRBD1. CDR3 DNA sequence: TGTGCCAGCAGTAACAGGGGGCGACGTGAAAAACTGTTTTTT. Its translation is CASSNRGRREKLFF.